The TCR beta chain under discussion was sequenced for a study of technical replicates of blood from a handful of donors. The repertoire was sequenced with immunoSEQ multiplex PCR; TCRdb's copy has only in-frame clones and lacks some. The sample includes just over 80,000 clones, approximately 94% of them seen just once. Germline V gene lookup returns CDR1 MDHEN and CDR2 SYDVKM. The CDR3 runs 13 residues. With 10 bases clipped from V and 6 bases from J, the junction kept 10 bases outside the gene matches. The clonotype originates from a human donor in good health. The sample consisted of T cells isolated from PBMCs. The chain joins TRBV28 to TRBJ2-3; 7 bases align to TRBD1. CDR3 in amino acids: CATGTVHTDTQYF. The CDR3, as DNA: TGTGCCACCGGGACAGTTCACACCGATACGCAGTATTTT.